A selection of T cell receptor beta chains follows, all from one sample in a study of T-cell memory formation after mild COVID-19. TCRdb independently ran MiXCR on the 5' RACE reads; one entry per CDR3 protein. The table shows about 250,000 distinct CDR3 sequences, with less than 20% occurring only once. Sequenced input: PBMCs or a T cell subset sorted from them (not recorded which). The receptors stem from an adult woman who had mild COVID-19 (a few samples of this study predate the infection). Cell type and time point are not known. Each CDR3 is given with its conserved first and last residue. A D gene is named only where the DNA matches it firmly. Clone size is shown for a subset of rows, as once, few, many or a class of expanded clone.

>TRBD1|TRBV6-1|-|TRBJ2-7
CASSTGTGLSYEQYF
TGTGCCAGCAGTACCGGGACAGGGCTTTCCTACGAGCAGTACTTC
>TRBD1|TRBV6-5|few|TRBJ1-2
CASSSGQGKGYGYTF
TGTGCCAGCAGTTCTGGACAGGGGAAAGGATATGGCTACACCTTC
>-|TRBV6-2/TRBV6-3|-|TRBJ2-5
CASRRGGGQETQYF
TGTGCCAGCAGAAGGGGAGGGGGCCAAGAGACCCAGTACTTC
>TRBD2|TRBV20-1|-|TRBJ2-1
CSALLRASGGEQFF
TGCAGTGCCCTCCTACGGGCCTCCGGGGGGGAGCAGTTCTTC
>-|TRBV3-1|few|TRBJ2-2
CASSLQGIGELFF
TGTGCCAGCAGCCTCCAGGGTATCGGGGAGCTGTTTTTT
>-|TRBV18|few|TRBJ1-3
CASSPRRGERSGNTIYF
TGTGCCAGCTCACCCCGACGGGGGGAAAGGTCTGGAAACACCATATATTTT
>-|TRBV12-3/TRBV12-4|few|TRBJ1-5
CASSLARTNQPQHF
TGTGCCAGCAGTTTAGCCAGGACCAATCAGCCCCAGCATTTT
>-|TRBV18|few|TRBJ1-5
CASSPGIDQPQHF
TGTGCCAGCTCACCAGGCATTGATCAGCCCCAGCATTTT
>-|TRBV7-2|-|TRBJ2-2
CASSLGGPRYTGELFF
TGTGCCAGCAGCTTAGGGGGGCCTAGATACACCGGGGAGCTGTTTTTT
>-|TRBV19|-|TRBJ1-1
CASSLHTGSTEAFF
TGTGCCAGTAGCTTGCACACAGGGTCCACTGAAGCTTTCTTT
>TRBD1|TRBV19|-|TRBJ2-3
CASSTQQGGTDTQYF
TGTGCCAGTAGTACCCAACAGGGGGGCACAGATACGCAGTATTTT
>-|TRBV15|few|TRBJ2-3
CATSRVGDTQYF
TGTGCCACCAGCAGAGTAGGAGATACGCAGTATTTT
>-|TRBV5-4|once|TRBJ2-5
CASSPRGNQETQYF
TGTGCCAGCAGCCCCCGGGGTAACCAAGAGACCCAGTACTTC
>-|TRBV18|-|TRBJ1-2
CASSPVTGLYYGYTF
TGTGCCAGCTCACCAGTGACAGGACTTTACTATGGCTACACCTTC
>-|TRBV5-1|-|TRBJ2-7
CASSLAAGVGYEQYF
TGCGCCAGCAGCTTGGCCGCAGGGGTTGGCTACGAGCAGTACTTC